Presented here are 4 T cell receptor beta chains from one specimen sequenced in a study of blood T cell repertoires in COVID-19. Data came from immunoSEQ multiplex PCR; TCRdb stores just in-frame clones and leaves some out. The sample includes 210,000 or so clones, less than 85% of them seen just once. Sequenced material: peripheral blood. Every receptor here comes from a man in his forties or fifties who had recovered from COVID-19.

The CDR3 coding sequence is TGTGCCAGCAGCGCGCGGACAGCTGGAAACACCATATATTTT. Its translation: CASSARTAGNTIYF. The chain employs TRBV3-1 (or the pseudogene TRBV3-2) and TRBJ1-3; D perhaps matches TRBD1 (6 bases). Germline loops: CDR1 LGHDT, CDR2 YNNKEL (reference sequence). Trimming pared 5 bases from V and 2 bases from J, leaving 10 bases between. This CDR3 spans 14 amino acids.

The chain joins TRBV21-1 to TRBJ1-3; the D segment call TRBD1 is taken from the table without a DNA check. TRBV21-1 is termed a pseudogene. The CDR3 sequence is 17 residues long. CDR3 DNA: TGTGCCAGCAGCGCGCAGGGAGAGACAGGGGCTGGAAACACCATATATTTT. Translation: CASSAQGETGAGNTIYF.

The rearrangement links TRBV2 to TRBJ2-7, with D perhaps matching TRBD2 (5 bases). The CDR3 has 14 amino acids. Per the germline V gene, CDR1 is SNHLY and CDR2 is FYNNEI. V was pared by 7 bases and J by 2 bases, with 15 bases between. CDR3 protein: CASKMEAGAYEQYF. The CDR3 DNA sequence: TGTGCCAGCAAAATGGAGGCCGGCGCCTACGAGCAGTACTTC. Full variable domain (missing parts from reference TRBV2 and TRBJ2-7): EPEVTQTPSHQVTQMGQEVILRCVPISNHLYFYWYRQILGQKVEFLVSFYNNEISEKSEIFDDQFSVERPDGSNFTLKIRSTKLEDSAMYFCASKMEAGAYEQYFGPGTRLTVT.

In DNA form, the CDR3 reads TGCGCCAGCGGGCAACAAACCCGGGGACTAGCGGGAAGCCCGAACACCGGGGAGCTGTTTTTT. Translation gives CASGQQTRGLAGSPNTGELFF. This sequence joins TRBV4-1 and TRBJ2-2, with TRBD2 matching over 13 bases. The CDR3 is 21 residues long. V dropped 8 bases and J dropped 0; count of bases not matched to a gene: 18. Looked up from germline, CDR1 is MGHRA and CDR2 is YSYEKL.